Below, 21 T cell receptor beta chains from the same sample are listed, as sequenced in a study of PD-L1 blockade in urothelial cancer. TCRdb keeps only in-frame clones here, not all; method: immunoSEQ multiplex PCR. This table holds about 100,000 clones, over 80% found once. The source material was PBMCs, sampled around atezolizumab (anti-PD-L1) treatment. These receptors were collected from a woman aged 80 or older with urothelial cancer.

The chain carries TRBV7-2 and TRBJ2-5; TRBD2 agrees at 7 bases. With V trimmed by 5 bases and J by 1 base, 10 bases remained unmatched. CDR3 length: 16 amino acids. Germline V gives CDR1 SGHTA, CDR2 FQGNSA. The CDR3 spells CASSRKPAGLQETQYF. CDR3 coding DNA: TGTGCCAGCAGCCGCAAACCAGCGGGACTCCAAGAGACCCAGTACTTC.

The chain links TRBV4-1 to TRBJ1-1; 7 bases align to TRBD1. J was trimmed by 0 bases and V by 0 bases; bases with no gene match: 7. CDR1 is MGHRA and CDR2 is YSYEKL in the germline V gene. This CDR3 is built from 17 residues. CDR3 sequence: CASSQEGDSLMNTEAFF. The CDR3 DNA follows: TGCGCCAGCAGCCAAGAGGGGGACAGCCTCATGAACACTGAAGCTTTCTTT.

The chain combines TRBV6-1 with TRBJ2-5, with unresolved D. Trimming took 1 base from V and 13 from J, leaving 13 bases between them. Per germline, CDR1 MNHNS and CDR2 SASEGT. The CDR3 consists of 12 residues. CDR3 loop: CASSEGPRNLYF. The CDR3 DNA sequence: TGTGCCAGCAGTGAAGGCCCCCGTAACTTGTACTTC.

The chain is built from TRBV28 and TRBJ1-5; D gene ambiguous. V lost 8 bases and J 0 bases, leaving 14 bases between the germline ends. CDR3 length equals 15 residues. Germline V gene sequence: CDR1 MDHEN, CDR2 SYDVKM. The CDR3, as DNA: TGTGCCAGCCCCCCATCGGGAAATAGCAATCAGCCCCAGCATTTT. As protein: CASPPSGNSNQPQHF. Using reference TRBV28 and TRBJ1-5 for the parts outside the CDR3, the full variable domain is DVKVTQSSRYLVKRTGEKVFLECVQDMDHENMFWYRQDPGLGLRLIYFSYDVKMKEKGDIPEGYSVSREKKERFSLILESASTNQTSMYLCASPPSGNSNQPQHFGDGTRLSIL.

V is TRBV5-1 and J is TRBJ2-3, with TRBD2 matching over 13 bases. Germline V gene data show CDR1 as SGHRS and CDR2 as YFSETQ. CDR3 length equals 17 residues. V lost 3 bases, J lost 2 bases, and 6 bases stayed unmatched. The CDR3 DNA is TGCGCCAGCAGCTCAGGACTAGCGGGAGCTAACACAGATACGCAGTATTTT. Amino acids: CASSSGLAGANTDTQYF.

The chain carries TRBV5-6 and TRBJ2-7, with 9 bases fitting TRBD2. This CDR3 is 15 amino acids long. Trimming took 4 bases from V and 4 from J; bases not matched to a gene: 9. Looked up from germline, CDR1 is SGHDT and CDR2 is YYEEEE. The CDR3 DNA reads as TGTGCCAGCAGCCAGTTTAGCGGGAGATGGTACGAGCAGTACTTC. Translation: CASSQFSGRWYEQYF. Supplemented by reference TRBV5-6 and TRBJ2-7, the full variable domain reads DAGVTQSPTHLIKTRGQQVTLRCSPKSGHDTVSWYQQALGQGPQFIFQYYEEEERQRGNFPDRFSGHQFPNYSSELNVNALLLGDSALYLCASSQFSGRWYEQYFGPGTRLTVT.

The rearrangement uses TRBV4-1 and TRBJ2-2; D is ambiguous. V lost 1 base, J lost 6 bases, and 6 bases lay in between. CDR1 MGHRA and CDR2 YSYEKL come from the germline V gene. This CDR3 is built from 13 residues. The CDR3 sequence is CASSQVISGELFF. The CDR3 coding sequence is TGCGCCAGCAGCCAAGTAATTTCCGGGGAGCTGTTTTTT.

V is TRBV5-6 and J is TRBJ2-3, with 9 bases identical to TRBD2. This CDR3 spans 18 amino acids. Germline V CDR1 and CDR2: SGHDT, YYEEEE. Germline trimming cut 2 bases from V and 4 bases from J; bases unmatched to any gene: 14. The CDR3 DNA follows: TGTGCCAGCAGCTTCGGGGTTGGAACTAGCGGGCGCGCAGATACGCAGTATTTT. Amino acids: CASSFGVGTSGRADTQYF.

Here the CDR3 DNA reads TGTGCCAGCTCACCTCTAGCTAAAGGGGCGGGAGAGCAGTTCTTC. Translated: CASSPLAKGAGEQFF. V is TRBV18 and J is TRBJ2-1, with D possibly TRBD2 on 6 matching bases. Trimming pared 3 bases from V and 10 bases from J, leaving 19 bases between. Germline loops: CDR1 KGHSH, CDR2 LQKENI. CDR3 length: 15 amino acids.

This clone showed up just once. The chain recombines TRBV7-3 with TRBJ2-7, with 8 nucleotides matching TRBD1. In germline, CDR1 is SGHTA, CDR2 FQGTGA. Trimming at V came to 5 bases and at J to 2 bases, leaving 5 bases not matched to a gene. The CDR3 is made up of 14 amino acids. The CDR3 sequence is CASSMGQAPYEQYF. Here the CDR3 DNA reads TGTGCCAGCAGCATGGGACAGGCCCCCTACGAGCAGTACTTC.

This chain links TRBV28 with TRBJ2-1, with 8 bases identical to TRBD2. V trimming: 7 bases; J trimming: 3 bases; junction bases outside the gene matches: 2. The CDR3 consists of 13 residues. The germline CDR1 and CDR2 sequences are MDHEN and SYDVKM. CDR3 amino acids: CASIGGGYNEQFF. CDR3 coding DNA: TGTGCCAGCATCGGGGGGGGCTACAATGAGCAGTTCTTC.

The chain couples TRBV2 to TRBJ1-4; no firm D call. CDR1 SNHLY and CDR2 FYNNEI come from the germline V gene. V was pared by 10 bases and J by 10 bases, with 16 bases between. The CDR3 has 12 amino acids. The CDR3 coding sequence is TGTGCCACCTCCCCCCGGGAGGGAAAACTGTTTTTT. Translation gives CATSPREGKLFF. Based on the CDR3 plus reference TRBV2 and TRBJ1-4, the full variable domain is EPEVTQTPSHQVTQMGQEVILRCVPISNHLYFYWYRQILGQKVEFLVSFYNNEISEKSEIFDDQFSVERPDGSNFTLKIRSTKLEDSAMYFCATSPREGKLFFGSGTQLSVL.

The rearrangement links TRBV30 to TRBJ1-4; a weak D match, TRBD1 (5 bases). The CDR3 is 14 residues long. The germline V gene encodes CDR1 GTSNPN and CDR2 SVGIG (reference sequence). V was shortened by 0 bases and J by 8 bases, with 13 bases between the two germline ends. As DNA, the CDR3 is TGTGCCTGGAGTGTAGGGCAGGGCAAAGAAAAACTGTTTTTT. It codes for CAWSVGQGKEKLFF.

The V and J genes are TRBV5-1 and TRBJ2-7, with D possibly matching TRBD1 (5 bases). This CDR3 spans 16 amino acids. Trimming removed 4 bases at V and 1 base at J, with 18 bases between. Germline CDR1 reads SGHRS; CDR2 reads YFSETQ. The CDR3 region is CASSPDTKTGSYEQYF. The DNA of the CDR3 is TGCGCCAGCAGCCCCGATACCAAAACAGGTTCCTACGAGCAGTACTTC. The full variable domain, its missing parts supplied by reference TRBV5-1 and TRBJ2-7, is KAGVTQTPRYLIKTRGQQVTLSCSPISGHRSVSWYQQTPGQGLQFLFEYFSETQRNKGNFPGRFSGRQFSNSRSEMNVSTLELGDSALYLCASSPDTKTGSYEQYFGPGTRLTVT.

V and J are TRBV30 and TRBJ2-3, with 10 bases fitting TRBD1. Unmatched junction bases numbered 9, after V lost 2 bases and J lost 1 base. Germline V gene data show CDR1 as GTSNPN and CDR2 as SVGIG (reference sequence). CDR3 length: 17 amino acids. CDR3 in amino acids: CAWSYGDRGFGTDTQYF. CDR3 bases: TGTGCCTGGAGTTACGGGGACAGGGGATTTGGCACAGATACGCAGTATTTT.

The rearrangement links TRBV19 to TRBJ2-3; D remains ambiguous. The CDR3 runs 15 residues. V was shortened by 0 bases and J by 5 bases, with 12 bases between the two germline ends. CDR1 and CDR2 (germline): LNHDA, SQIVND (reference sequence). The CDR3 DNA reads TGTGCCAGTAGTATAGATGGCTCTAGAGGAGATACGCAGTATTTT. Translated: CASSIDGSRGDTQYF.

In the case of this clone: In the same sample, other DNA sequences code for this CDR3. V usage is TRBV28 and J usage is TRBJ2-7; 11 bases are a match to TRBD2. V lost 3 bases and J lost 2; bases outside the gene matches: 3. This CDR3 comprises 15 residues. CDR1 is MDHEN and CDR2 is SYDVKM in the germline V gene. The CDR3 protein is CASSFLAGGAYEQYF. The DNA of the CDR3 is TGTGCCAGCAGTTTCCTAGCGGGGGGAGCCTACGAGCAGTACTTC.

This sequence joins TRBV28 and TRBJ2-5; TRBD1 matches at 12 bases. The germline CDR1 and CDR2 sequences are MDHEN and SYDVKM. The CDR3 is 16 residues long. V trimming: 3 bases; J trimming: 4 bases; junction bases outside the gene matches: 6. The CDR3 reads CASSFMGQGAIETQYF. CDR3 sequence (DNA): TGTGCCAGCAGTTTCATGGGACAGGGGGCAATAGAGACCCAGTACTTC. The entire variable domain, with the rest obtained from reference TRBV28 and TRBJ2-5, is as follows: DVKVTQSSRYLVKRTGEKVFLECVQDMDHENMFWYRQDPGLGLRLIYFSYDVKMKEKGDIPEGYSVSREKKERFSLILESASTNQTSMYLCASSFMGQGAIETQYFGPGTRLLVL.

The chain uses TRBV19 and TRBJ1-5; tentatively, D is TRBD1 (5 bases). This CDR3 region has 15 residues. Trimming stripped 5 bases from V and 6 bases from J, with 17 bases between. Germline loops: CDR1 LNHDA, CDR2 SQIVND (reference sequence). Here the CDR3 DNA reads TGTGCCAGTAGTGCGGTGACAGTTGCCCCTCAGCCCCAGCATTTT. Translated: CASSAVTVAPQPQHF.

This sequence joins TRBV10-1 and TRBJ2-7; TRBD1 matches at 7 bases. The length of the CDR3 is 13 residues. Trimming took 6 bases from V and 5 from J; bases not matched to a gene: 7. Germline CDR1 is WNHNN and CDR2 is SYGVQD (reference sequence). For the CDR3, the DNA is TGCGCCAGCAGCCCGGGACAGATAAACGAGCAGTACTTC. Translated, it gives CASSPGQINEQYF.

The V and J genes are TRBV5-1 and TRBJ1-1; D gene ambiguous. The CDR3 sequence is 14 residues long. In germline, CDR1 is SGHRS, CDR2 YFSETQ. Trimming left V 4 bases short and J 0 bases short, with 10 bases between. CDR3 DNA sequence: TGCGCCAGCAGCGGTTTAGACATGAACACTGAAGCTTTCTTT. Encoded protein: CASSGLDMNTEAFF. The full variable domain, with the rest looked up from reference TRBV5-1 and TRBJ1-1, is KAGVTQTPRYLIKTRGQQVTLSCSPISGHRSVSWYQQTPGQGLQFLFEYFSETQRNKGNFPGRFSGRQFSNSRSEMNVSTLELGDSALYLCASSGLDMNTEAFFGQGTRLTVV.